The T cell receptor beta chain described here comes from a study of identical twins. There are 15 residues in the CDR3. V lost 4 bases to trimming and J lost 0 bases; unmatched junction nucleotides: 5. CDR1 SQVTM and CDR2 ANQGSEA come from the germline V gene. This clonotype was detected many times. TCRdb re-analysed the 5' RACE reads in MiXCR, keeping a single row per CDR3 protein. Of around 680,000 distinct CDR3 sequences listed, 8.6% are singletons. These data were also reused for a study on yellow fever vaccine responses in identical twins.

The specimen sequenced was PBMCs. The TCR originated in a woman aged 18-29 years in good health. The J gene is TRBJ1-3, the V gene TRBV29-1; TRBD1 matches at 8 bases. The CDR3 DNA reads TGCAGCGTTGCGGACAGGGCAAGCTCTGGAAACACCATATATTTT. It yields the protein CSVADRASSGNTIYF.